Here is one T cell receptor (beta chain) with its context. Its antigen remains unidentified. The sample belongs to a study of T cells after yellow fever vaccination. The study, taken as a whole, reports: Researchers cautioned that FACS-sorted repertoires could harbor abundant clonotypes contaminating from the bulk population. Only a small proportion of the clonotypes turned up in both the CD4 and the CD8 compartments, likely arising from convergent recombination.

The 5'RACE template-switching step produced TCR cDNA and added a universal primer site and UMIs. TCRdb re-called the 5' RACE reads through MiXCR, storing one row per CDR3 protein. Of 350,000 or so distinct CDR3 sequences listed, less than 9.5% are singletons. The length of the CDR3 is 18 residues. Germline CDR1 SGHAT, CDR2 FQNNGV. With 1 base clipped from V and 1 base from J, the junction kept 8 bases outside the gene matches. Sequencing was performed on PBMCs, taken roughly seven weeks after the first yellow fever vaccination. This TCR came from a man younger than 35 who received the YFV17D yellow fever vaccine. The genes are TRBV11-2 and TRBJ2-1, with 9 positions matching TRBD2. This CDR3 reads CASSLGWRRGGSYNEQFF. CDR3 sequence (DNA): TGTGCCAGCAGCTTAGGGTGGCGGCGGGGGGGGTCCTACAATGAGCAGTTCTTC.